The present T cell receptor beta chain was sequenced within a study of identical twins. V lost 5 bases to trimming and J lost 2 bases, with 11 bases between them. The length of the CDR3 is 14 residues. CDR1 is SGHVS, CDR2 FNYEAQ, per germline. TCRdb itself ran the 5' RACE reads through MiXCR, one entry per CDR3 protein. The sample consists of approximately 470,000 distinct CDR3 sequences, approximately 14% of them appearing once. Study-wide results and limits: In cord blood, abundant beta clonotypes had fewer insertions; memory showed no trend.

In regard to this clonotype: Its antigen is as yet unknown.

The same sample was also used in a study of yellow fever vaccine responses in identical twins. That report notes: Reportedly, twins' vaccine T cell responses looked partly convergent and partly personalized.

Material for sequencing was CD4+ T cells sorted from blood. The chain has TRBV7-6 and TRBJ2-3; maybe TRBD1 (6 bases). The sequence was collected from a woman between 18 and 29 years old in good health. The CDR3 here is CASSPRDNTDTQYF. CDR3 DNA sequence: TGTGCCAGCAGCCCTCGGGACAACACAGATACGCAGTATTTT.